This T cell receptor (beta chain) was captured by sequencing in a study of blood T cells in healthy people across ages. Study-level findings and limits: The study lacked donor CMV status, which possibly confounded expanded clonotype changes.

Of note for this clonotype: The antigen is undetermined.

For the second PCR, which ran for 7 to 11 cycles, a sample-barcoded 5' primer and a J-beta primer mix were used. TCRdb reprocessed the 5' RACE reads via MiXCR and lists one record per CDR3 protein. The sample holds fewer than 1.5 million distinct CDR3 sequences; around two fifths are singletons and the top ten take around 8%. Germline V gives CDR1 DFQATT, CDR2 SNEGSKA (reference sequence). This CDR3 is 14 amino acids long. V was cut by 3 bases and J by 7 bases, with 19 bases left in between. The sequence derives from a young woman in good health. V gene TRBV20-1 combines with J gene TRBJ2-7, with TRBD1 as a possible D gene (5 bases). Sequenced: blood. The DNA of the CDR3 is TGCAGTGCTAGGGATAGACAGTACTACAATGAGCAGTACTTC. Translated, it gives CSARDRQYYNEQYF.